The sequence of this TCR beta chain was determined in a study of T cells after yellow fever vaccination. The CDR3 has 15 amino acids. Germline V gene sequence: CDR1 SSHAT, CDR2 FNYEAQ (reference sequence). This clonotype was picked up a small number of times. A junction end diverges from the germline sequence, so it may reflect a read error. From the 5' RACE reads, TCRdb called clonotypes with MiXCR, one entry per CDR3 protein. The table shows 150,000 to 200,000 distinct CDR3 sequences, with under 7.5% occurring only once. V and J are TRBV7-7 and TRBJ2-5, with TRBD1 matching over 8 bases. This sequence originates from a man aged 18 to 29 who received the YFV17D yellow fever vaccine. The input for sequencing was CD4+ T cells sorted from PBMCs, taken 5 to 6 days after the first yellow fever vaccination. The CDR3 DNA reads TGTGCTAGCAGCCCATGGACAGGGATGGGGAAGACCCAGTACTTC. Amino acid sequence: CASSPWTGMGKTQYF. Full variable domain (outside the CDR3, taken from reference TRBV7-7 and TRBJ2-5): GAGVSQSPRYKVTKRGQDVTLRCDPISSHATLYWYQQALGQGPEFLTYFNYEAQPDKSGLPSDRFSAERPEGSISTLTIQRTEQRDSAMYRCASSPWTGMGKTQYFGPGTRLLVL.